There are a few counts of the clone carrying this T cell receptor beta chain. Its target is not known. The sample is drawn from a study of cytomegalovirus exposure and HLA in healthy donors. Study-wide points: In a later analysis, a genetic analysis reported fewer productive-TCR N-insertions in an Asian-associated ancestry cluster than the cohort average.

The PCR was carried out with 60 Vbeta primers and 13 Jbeta primers. Sequencing used immunoSEQ multiplex PCR; TCRdb keeps in-frame clones, though not all of them. The sample has 200,000 to 250,000 clones; approximately 80% are singletons. The length of the CDR3 is 14 residues. Per the germline V gene, CDR1 is SGHRS and CDR2 is YFSETQ. Trimming shortened V by 4 bases and J by 5 bases, and 15 bases separated the two germline ends. The receptor comes from a girl under 10 years old in good health and CMV-seronegative. Source material: PBMCs. The chain combines TRBV5-1 with TRBJ2-5, with D maybe TRBD2 (6 bases). CDR3 residues: CASSGDFGRETQYF. In nucleotides, the CDR3 is TGCGCCAGCAGCGGGGACTTCGGCCGCGAGACCCAGTACTTC. Complete variable domain (other parts from reference TRBV5-1 and TRBJ2-5): KAGVTQTPRYLIKTRGQQVTLSCSPISGHRSVSWYQQTPGQGLQFLFEYFSETQRNKGNFPGRFSGRQFSNSRSEMNVSTLELGDSALYLCASSGDFGRETQYFGPGTRLLVL.